The next 15 T cell receptor beta chains were all read from a single sample in a study of response to subunit inactivated influenza vaccine. TCRdb processed the RT-PCR reads anew with MiXCR; each CDR3 protein has one entry. The data contain 290,000 or so distinct CDR3 sequences, about 20% of them singletons. The sequencing here drew on PBMCs from blood, taken roughly 20 months after vaccination. The receptors derive from a man aged 50-75 years who received an inactivated influenza vaccine.

There are a few counts of this clonotype. The J gene is TRBJ2-2, the V gene TRBV10-3; 9 positions match TRBD1. V shed 10 bases, J shed 2 bases, and the junction held 8 bases outside the gene matches. CDR1 is ENHRY, CDR2 SYGVKD, per germline. The CDR3 is 15 residues long. CDR3 residues: CATQPGQGNTGELFF. Written as DNA, the CDR3 is TGTGCCACTCAACCGGGACAGGGAAACACCGGGGAGCTGTTTTTT.

This clonotype was found many times. This chain links TRBV19 with TRBJ2-7, with no clear D. This CDR3 contains 13 residues. CDR1 is LNHDA and CDR2 is SQIVND in the germline V gene (reference sequence). V was clipped by 3 bases and J by 7 bases, with 13 bases between them. CDR3 in amino acids: CASSIPGRPEQYF. Here the CDR3 DNA reads TGTGCCAGTAGTATTCCTGGACGCCCAGAGCAGTACTTC.

The chain joins TRBV5-4 to TRBJ1-2; the match to TRBD1 covers 10 bases. With V trimmed by 4 bases and J by 6 bases, 6 bases remained unmatched. CDR3 length: 14 residues. Looked up from germline, CDR1 is SGHNT and CDR2 is YYREEE (reference sequence). The CDR3 loop reads CASSQGTGDNGYTF. CDR3 in DNA: TGTGCCAGCAGCCAAGGGACAGGGGACAATGGCTACACCTTC.

This clonotype showed up many times. This chain's CDR3 is CATSDGVNSNQPQHF. In nucleotides, the CDR3 is TGTGCCACCAGTGACGGGGTTAATAGCAATCAGCCCCAGCATTTT. V and J are TRBV24-1 and TRBJ1-5; D ambiguous. Germline V gene sequence: CDR1 KGHDR, CDR2 SFDVKD. The ends were cut back, 4 bases at V and 0 bases at J, with 9 bases in the middle. The CDR3 has 15 residues.

The CDR3 nucleotides are TGCGCCAGCAGCCAAGGGCCCAGGGCGGACTATGGCTACACCTTC. Its protein is CASSQGPRADYGYTF. The chain couples TRBV4-1 to TRBJ1-2; D may be TRBD1 (5 bases). The CDR3 extends over 15 amino acids. V was cut by 1 base and J by 3 bases, with 12 bases left in between. CDR1 and CDR2 (germline): MGHRA, YSYEKL.

This clonotype was counted between two and nine times. This chain connects TRBV12-3 or TRBV12-4 to TRBJ2-5; no firm D call. The CDR3 contains 14 residues. V lost 3 bases, J lost 1 base, and 9 bases lay in between. CDR3 region: CASSFSSFQETQYF. The CDR3 DNA follows: TGTGCCAGCAGTTTTTCCAGCTTCCAAGAGACCCAGTACTTC.

This clonotype was found many times. This sequence joins TRBV7-2 and TRBJ1-1; D perhaps matches TRBD1 (5 bases). Trimming pared 6 bases from V and 3 bases from J, leaving 14 bases between. Germline-derived CDR1 and CDR2 are SGHTA and FQGNSA. CDR3 length equals 14 residues. The CDR3 spells CASRPGPSDTEAFF. CDR3 coding DNA: TGTGCCAGCAGACCGGGGCCATCAGACACTGAAGCTTTCTTT.

The chain has TRBV5-3 and TRBJ2-5; TRBD1 agrees at 7 bases. TRBV5-3 is flagged as an ORF with uncertain function. This CDR3 region has 16 residues. With 4 bases clipped from V and 0 bases from J, the junction kept 9 bases outside the gene matches. The CDR3 region is CARSTSGTEYQETQYF. CDR3 sequence (DNA): TGTGCCAGAAGCACCTCCGGGACAGAGTACCAAGAGACCCAGTACTTC.

This clonotype was seen a handful of times. This rearrangement joins TRBV7-8 to TRBJ1-5; D might be TRBD1 (5 bases). Trimming took 2 bases from V and 4 from J, leaving 12 bases between them. The germline gives CDR1 SGHVS, CDR2 FQNEAQ. The CDR3 loop spans 15 amino acids. CDR3 DNA sequence: TGTGCCAGCAGCTTAAACCAGGGTCGAAATCAGCCCCAGCATTTT. It is translated as CASSLNQGRNQPQHF.

The chain recombines TRBV14 with TRBJ2-1; a weak D match, TRBD1 (5 bases). This CDR3 has 13 residues. Germline V gives CDR1 SGHDN, CDR2 FVKESK. Trimming shortened V by 5 bases and J by 5 bases, and 10 bases separated the two germline ends. CDR3 sequence: CASSMQGNNEQFF. In DNA, the CDR3 is TGTGCCAGCAGCATGCAGGGAAACAATGAGCAGTTCTTC.

J is TRBJ2-3 and V is TRBV7-6; 12 bases align to TRBD2. There are 16 residues in the CDR3. Germline CDR1 SGHVS, CDR2 FNYEAQ. V dropped 2 bases and J dropped 2; count of bases not matched to a gene: 2. The DNA for the CDR3 is TGTGCCAGCAGCTTATGGACTAGCGGGACCACAGATACGCAGTATTTT. Protein product: CASSLWTSGTTDTQYF.

This clonotype was counted at least ten times. The chain links TRBV18 to TRBJ1-5; 8 bases map to TRBD1. Germline values: CDR1 KGHSH, CDR2 LQKENI. The ends lost 6 bases at V and 6 bases at J; junction bases unmatched: 10. The CDR3 sequence is 15 residues long. The CDR3 loop is CASSPNQGAGQPQHF. The CDR3 DNA reads TGTGCCAGCTCTCCTAATCAGGGGGCTGGTCAGCCCCAGCATTTT.

This clonotype was seen a few times. The genes are TRBV10-3 and TRBJ2-2; 8 bases are shared with TRBD1. This CDR3 is built from 15 residues. Germline CDR1 ENHRY, CDR2 SYGVKD. The J segment lost 1 base and the V segment lost 5 bases, leaving 3 bases of the junction unmatched. This chain's CDR3 is CAISPTGENTGELFF. The CDR3, as DNA: TGTGCCATCAGTCCGACAGGGGAGAACACCGGGGAGCTGTTTTTT.

The V call is TRBV7-2, the J call TRBJ2-3; 11 positions agree with TRBD2. The V and J ends lost 3 bases and 0 bases, in that order; junction bases with no gene match: 2. Germline V gives CDR1 SGHTA, CDR2 FQGNSA. The CDR3 runs 16 residues. This chain's CDR3 is CASSFSGGASTDTQYF. CDR3 coding DNA: TGTGCCAGCAGCTTTAGCGGGGGGGCTAGCACAGATACGCAGTATTTT.

The genes are TRBV7-2 and TRBJ2-2; D remains ambiguous. Germline CDR1 and CDR2: SGHTA and FQGNSA. CDR3 size: 15 residues. Trimming left V 5 bases short and J 4 bases short, with 14 bases between. As DNA, the CDR3 is TGTGCCAGCAGCAAGGACCGGGCCCGCACCGGGGAGCTGTTTTTT. Amino acids: CASSKDRARTGELFF.